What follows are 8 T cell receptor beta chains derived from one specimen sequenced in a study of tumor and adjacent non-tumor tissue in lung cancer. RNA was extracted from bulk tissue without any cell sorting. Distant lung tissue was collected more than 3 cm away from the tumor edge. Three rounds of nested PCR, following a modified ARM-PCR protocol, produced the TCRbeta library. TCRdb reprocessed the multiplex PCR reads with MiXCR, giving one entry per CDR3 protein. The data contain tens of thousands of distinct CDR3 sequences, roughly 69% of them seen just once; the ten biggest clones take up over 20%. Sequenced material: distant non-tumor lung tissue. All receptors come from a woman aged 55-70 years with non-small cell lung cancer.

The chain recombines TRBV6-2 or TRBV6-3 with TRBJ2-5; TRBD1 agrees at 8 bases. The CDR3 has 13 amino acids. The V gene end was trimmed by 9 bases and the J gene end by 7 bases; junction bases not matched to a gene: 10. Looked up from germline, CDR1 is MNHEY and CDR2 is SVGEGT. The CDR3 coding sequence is TGTGCCAGGAGCCGGGGACAGGAAGCGACCCAGTACTTC. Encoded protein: CARSRGQEATQYF.

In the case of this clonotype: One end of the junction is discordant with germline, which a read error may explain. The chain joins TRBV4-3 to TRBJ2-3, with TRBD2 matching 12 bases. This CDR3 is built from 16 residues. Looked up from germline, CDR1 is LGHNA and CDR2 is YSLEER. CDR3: CASSPLAGGVTDIQYF. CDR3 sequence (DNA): TGCGCCAGTAGCCCACTAGCGGGAGGAGTCACAGATATACAGTACTTT.

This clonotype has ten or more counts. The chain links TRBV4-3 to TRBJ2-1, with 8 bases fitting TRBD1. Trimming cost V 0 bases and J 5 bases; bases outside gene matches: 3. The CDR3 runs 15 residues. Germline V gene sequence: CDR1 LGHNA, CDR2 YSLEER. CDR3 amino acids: CASSQDSQGDNEQFF. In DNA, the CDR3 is TGCGCCAGCAGCCAAGATTCACAGGGGGACAATGAGCAGTTCTTC.

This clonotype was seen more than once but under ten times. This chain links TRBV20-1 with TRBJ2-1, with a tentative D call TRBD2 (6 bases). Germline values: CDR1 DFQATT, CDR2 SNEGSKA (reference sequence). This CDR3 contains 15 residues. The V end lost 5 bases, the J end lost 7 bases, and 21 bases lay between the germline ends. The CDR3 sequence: CSAEQIGRTENEQFF. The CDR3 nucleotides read TGCAGTGCTGAGCAGATTGGGAGGACCGAGAATGAGCAGTTCTTC.

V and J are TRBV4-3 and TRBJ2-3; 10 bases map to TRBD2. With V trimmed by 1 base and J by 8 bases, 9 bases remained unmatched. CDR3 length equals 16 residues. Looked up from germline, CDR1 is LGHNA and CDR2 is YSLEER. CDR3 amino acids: CASSQVAGGIKVTQYF. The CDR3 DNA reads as TGCGCCAGCAGCCAAGTAGCGGGAGGAATCAAAGTTACGCAGTATTTT.

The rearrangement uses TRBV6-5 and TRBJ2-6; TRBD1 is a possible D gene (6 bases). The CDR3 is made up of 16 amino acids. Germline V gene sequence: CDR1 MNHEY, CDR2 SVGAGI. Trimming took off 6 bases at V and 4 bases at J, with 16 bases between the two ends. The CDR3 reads CASRRQAEGGANVLTF. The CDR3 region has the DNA TGTGCCAGCAGGCGACAGGCAGAAGGGGGGGCCAACGTCCTGACTTTC.

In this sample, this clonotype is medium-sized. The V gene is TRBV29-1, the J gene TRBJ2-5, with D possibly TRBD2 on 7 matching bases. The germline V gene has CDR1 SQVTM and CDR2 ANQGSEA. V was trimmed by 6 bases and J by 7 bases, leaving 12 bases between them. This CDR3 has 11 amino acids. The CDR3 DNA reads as TGCAGCGTACAGGGCGGGGGGACCCAGTACTTC. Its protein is CSVQGGGTQYF.

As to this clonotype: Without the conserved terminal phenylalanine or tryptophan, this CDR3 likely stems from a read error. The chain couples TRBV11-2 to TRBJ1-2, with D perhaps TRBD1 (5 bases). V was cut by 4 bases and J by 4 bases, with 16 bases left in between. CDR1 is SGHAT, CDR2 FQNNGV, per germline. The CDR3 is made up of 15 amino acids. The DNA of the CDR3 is TGTGCCAGCAGCTCAAGTTCTGGGGCCACCTATGGCTACACCTCC. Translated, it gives CASSSSSGATYGYTS.